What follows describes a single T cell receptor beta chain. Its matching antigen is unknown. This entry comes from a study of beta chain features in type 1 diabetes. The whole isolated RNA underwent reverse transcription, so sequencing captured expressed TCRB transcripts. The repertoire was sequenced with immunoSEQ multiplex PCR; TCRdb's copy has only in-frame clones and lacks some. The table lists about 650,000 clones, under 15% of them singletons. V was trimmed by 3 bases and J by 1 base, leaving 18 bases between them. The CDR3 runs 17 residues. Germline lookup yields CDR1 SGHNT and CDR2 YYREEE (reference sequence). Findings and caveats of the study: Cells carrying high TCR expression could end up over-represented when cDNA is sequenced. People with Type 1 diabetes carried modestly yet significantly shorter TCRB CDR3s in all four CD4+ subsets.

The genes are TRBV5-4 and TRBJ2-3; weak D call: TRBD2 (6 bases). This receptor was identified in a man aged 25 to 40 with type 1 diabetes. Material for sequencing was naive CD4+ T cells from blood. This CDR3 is CASSYYPTGGGTDTQYF. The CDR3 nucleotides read TGTGCCAGCAGCTACTACCCCACTGGCGGGGGCACAGATACGCAGTATTTT.